This T cell receptor (beta chain) was sequenced in a study of regulatory T cells in long-lasting Graves disease (dated by TCRdb to the early 2020s). Background for the entire study: Newly diagnosed Graves' disease patients had taken antithyroid drugs for less than 3 months. Peripheral blood TCR sequencing and RNA sequencing compared persistent Graves' disease patients with newly diagnosed Graves' disease patients. The study was conducted in China and was registered as a clinical trial. A total of about 35 samples underwent TCR sequencing, from some 13 patients with persistent Graves' disease and 20 or so patients with newly diagnosed Graves' disease.

The method was multiplex PCR. Data came from an Illumina HiSeq 4000. TCR beta libraries were built with iRepertoire HTBI primers and Arm-PCR amplification of CDR3 regions. Before sequencing, the PCR products went through gel purification. In the original analysis: A total of some 65 TRBV and 14 TRBJ segments were identified across samples and were used for gene usage analysis of CDR3 amino acid clonotypes. COPE and FqMerger were used to merge filtered high-quality paired reads into contigs. BLAST was used to align contigs to the IMGT TRBV, TRBD and TRBJ reference genes, and CDR3 was defined following IMGT. Any clonotype with a frequency above 0.1% was classified as a highly expanded clone. Shannon entropy was used to measure repertoire diversity, and the Gini coefficient was used to measure V-J evenness. A clonotype found in more than one individual was treated as public. TCRdb's own reprocessing of the public reads used fastp at Q25 and MiXCR and kept productive beta chains. Rows matching on CDR3 protein sequence are summarized as one entry with the most common DNA and genes. TCRdb's processing, not the study's, gives the V and J calls here. The sample contains around 420,000 distinct CDR3 sequences, roughly 15% of them found a single time. The ten largest clones take up over 7% of the sample.

According to the study, the label for this sample's time point signals: newly diagnosed GD, antithyroid drugs for less than 3 months. For both TCR sequencing and RNA sequencing, RNA was extracted from PBMCs in TRIzol. Graves' disease was diagnosed according to American Thyroid Association guidelines. The patients came from an endocrinology department in Xi'an, China. From each patient, about 8.9 milliliters of peripheral blood was collected into an EDTA anticoagulant tube. Ficoll Paque Plus density gradient separation was used to isolate PBMCs, and no additional T cell sorting was done. RNA quality was checked with an Agilent 2100 Bioanalyzer and agarose gel, and concentration with a NanoDrop 2000. The study at large found these results: The small sample size was acknowledged by the authors as a limitation that may reduce accuracy. Persistent disease showed preferential use of TRBV28, TRBJ1-2 and TRBJ2-5, whereas newly diagnosed disease favored TRBV20-1 and TRBJ2-1. Only peripheral blood was studied, because thyroid tissue, the primary lesion, was inaccessible. Compared with newly diagnosed patients, persistent Graves' disease patients had lower TCR Shannon entropy and fewer highly expanded clones, which suggests clonal expansion. Only the TCR beta chain was sequenced and analyzed. More public clonotypes were shared among persistent patients (around 3,000) than among newly diagnosed patients (approximately 930).

V sheds 0 bases and J sheds 0 bases, leaving 10 bases between their ends. From the cysteine through the phenylalanine, the CDR3 covers 16 amino acids. Of all the DNA, just the CDR3 is kept, 48 bases in frame from base 1. In the germline V gene, CDR1 corresponds to SGDLS and CDR2 to YYNGEE. This clonotype was picked up a small number of times. Its antigen is not yet known. No base-level quality is on record; no much larger clone is a single base apart. These data were also filed under a second study, of T cells in Graves' hyperthyroidism and ophthalmopathy. The second study's paper adds: Stable Graves' hyperthyroidism was defined as no progression to ophthalmopathy during 18 months of follow-up. Hyperthyroidism patients were newly diagnosed, with disease duration under 2 months, and aged 18 to 65 years. Any patient with an uncontrolled infection, another autoimmune disease, pregnancy or lactation was excluded. Diagnoses were established on the basis of clinical symptoms, serum thyroxine and TRAb, thyroid ultrasound, and orbital computed tomography. The first round of RT-PCR for the TCR CDR3 was performed with the HTBI primer set and the Qiagen OneStep RT-PCR kit. Blood samples also contained most of the expanded thyroid clonotypes (frequency above 0.001), which suggests that blood repertoires may reflect thyroid immune responses. In cross-validation, a model built on a 13 V-J signature told ophthalmopathy apart from stable hyperthyroidism with less than 90% sensitivity and approximately 81% specificity, and in testing the same model reached 80%/75%. In validation, the model predicted progression to ophthalmopathy a median of approximately 6.6 months before onset, with 70% to 71% sensitivity and roughly 72% specificity. A discovery cohort of about a hundred patients, roughly 45 with Graves' ophthalmopathy and about 60 with stable Graves' hyperthyroidism, was used to find distinguishing TCR V-J signatures. Prospective prediction of ophthalmopathy was tested in an independent validation cohort of approximately 18 hyperthyroidism patients and some 17 patients who later progressed to ophthalmopathy. The roughly 91 discovery patients were randomly divided into training and test sets at a 7:3 ratio. In addition, the study compared T-cell repertoires in thyroid tissue and in blood from roughly six Graves' hyperthyroidism patients. After sampling, hyperthyroidism patients received methimazole starting at 30 mg daily, and ophthalmopathy patients received high-dose intravenous methylprednisolone. A second multiplex PCR round built the libraries, followed by size selection and purification. The libraries were sequenced on an Illumina HiSeq2000 using paired-end 100 bp reads. Raw data were processed with SOAPnuke, discarding reads with adapters, uncalled bases, mean Phred below 15, or no exact constant-primer or identifier match. COPE v1.2.5 was used to merge high-quality paired reads, and clonotypes were defined as unique nucleotide sequences. MiTCR v1.1 was used to align clonotypes to the IMGT TRBV, TRBD and TRBJ reference segments. Only V-J combinations with frequency above 0.0001, covering about 99% of repertoires, were analysed. A TCS score was defined as the ratio between F50 (clonal expansion) and ExV (chaos), using BLOSUM62-based TCRdist between CDR3 peptides within each V-J. Welch's t-statistics and random forest reduced 450 to 600 V-J features to 13, which were used in a naive Bayes classifier (R e1071). No statistical method was used to fix the sample size in advance, and group allocation was not hidden from the investigators. TCR Vbeta CDR3 sequencing of 120 to 150 peripheral blood samples (over 40 ophthalmopathy, some 75 hyperthyroidism and approximately 17 progressor patients) is reported in the paper.

This clonotype was obtained from a woman aged 40-49 years with Graves disease. Donor details come from another sample of the same person, matched by shared clones. The sequence is built from TRBV9 and TRBJ2-1; the D gene identity is not certain. The sample consisted of peripheral blood mononuclear cells (PBMCs), taken at new diagnosis, from a patient treated with antithyroid drugs. The nucleotides read TGTGCCAGCAGCGTAGCTAGTTCCCGCTCCTACAATGAGCAGTTCTTC. Its protein reads: CASSVASSRSYNEQFF.